This T cell receptor beta chain was sequenced in a study of shared clonotypes between healthy human individuals. Germline V gives CDR1 SEHNR, CDR2 FQNEAQ (reference sequence). V was clipped by 5 bases and J by 4 bases, with 16 bases between them. This CDR3 region has 15 residues. Naive CD8 cells comprised CD45RO-negative, CCR7-positively selected cells, excluding terminally differentiated effector memory CD45RA+ cells. Clones were read by immunoSEQ multiplex PCR, and TCRdb kept only the in-frame ones, dropping some. This repertoire shows nearly 2 million clones, about 95% found once; its top ten account for 0.95% to 1.5%.

Sequenced: naive CD8+ T cells sorted from blood. The chain recombines TRBV7-9 with TRBJ2-3, with D possibly matching TRBD2 (5 bases). The sequence came from a man aged 18 to 29 in good health. DNA of the CDR3: TGTGCCAGCAGCACAGACGAGGGCCAGGCAGATACGCAGTATTTT. Protein: CASSTDEGQADTQYF.